This TCR beta chain was found in a study of response to subunit inactivated influenza vaccine. Whole-study findings and limits: Authors suggested few new T cells are recruited by each seasonal influenza vaccination.

As concerns this clonotype: What it binds is unknown.

Each CDR3 protein is one row after TCRdb ran MiXCR on the RT-PCR reads. The sample lists 450,000 to 700,000 distinct CDR3 sequences, roughly 15% seen once, with approximately 12% in the top ten. The receptor's source is a man aged 45-65 years who received an inactivated influenza vaccine. Sample: PBMCs from blood, taken roughly 12 days after vaccination.

CDR3 in amino acids: CSVARTGYRETQYF. CDR3 DNA sequence: TGCAGCGTTGCGAGGACCGGGTACCGTGAGACCCAGTACTTC. The chain links TRBV29-1 to TRBJ2-5; no firm D call. Per the germline V gene, CDR1 is SQVTM and CDR2 is ANQGSEA. The ends were cut back, 4 bases at V and 5 bases at J, with 17 bases in the middle. The CDR3 sequence is 14 residues long.